Below are 31 T cell receptor beta chains sequenced from a single sample in a study of blood T cell repertoires in COVID-19. Sequencing was performed with immunoSEQ multiplex PCR; in TCRdb, only in-frame clones are kept and a portion is missing. The sample contains under 300,000 clones, 87% of which appear only once. The sample consisted of peripheral blood. The receptors stem from a man in his sixties who had recovered from COVID-19.

CDR3 sequence reads: CSVLGGTVEKLFF. DNA for the CDR3: TGCAGCGTGCTGGGGGGGACTGTTGAAAAACTGTTTTTT. V and J are TRBV29-1 and TRBJ1-4; TRBD1 might be the D (5 bases). Trimming took off 6 bases at V and 7 bases at J, with 15 bases between the two ends. The CDR3 extends over 13 amino acids. Germline V gene sequence: CDR1 SQVTM, CDR2 ANQGSEA.

The chain joins TRBV5-1 to TRBJ2-1; D gene uncertain. V was shortened by 0 bases and J by 9 bases, with 13 bases between the two germline ends. CDR3 length equals 14 residues. Per the germline V gene, CDR1 is SGHRS and CDR2 is YFSETQ. The chain's CDR3 is CASSLAAPHGEQFF. The CDR3 nucleotides are TGCGCCAGCAGCTTGGCCGCGCCCCATGGTGAGCAGTTCTTC.

The CDR3, as DNA: TGTGCCAGCAGACCCCCTGGGGGGGATACGCAGTATTTT. It encodes CASRPPGGDTQYF. The rearrangement links TRBV6-5 to TRBJ2-3; maybe TRBD2 (6 bases). Trimming shortened V by 6 bases and J by 6 bases, and 13 bases separated the two germline ends. From germline, CDR1 is MNHEY and CDR2 SVGAGI. This CDR3 contains 13 residues.

The chain uses TRBV10-1 and TRBJ2-3; perhaps TRBD1 as D (5 bases). V lost 3 bases to trimming and J lost 9 bases, with 16 bases between them. This CDR3 is built from 14 residues. Germline V gene sequence: CDR1 WNHNN, CDR2 SYGVQD (reference sequence). In DNA form, the CDR3 reads TGCGCCAGCAGTGAAACCGCATTGTGGGGCACGCAGTATTTT. It codes for CASSETALWGTQYF.

The chain employs TRBV27 and TRBJ2-3; 8 nucleotides line up with TRBD1. With 7 bases clipped from V and 5 bases from J, the junction kept 5 bases outside the gene matches. Germline CDR1 and CDR2: MNHEY and SMNVEV (reference sequence). There are 13 residues in the CDR3. The CDR3 DNA sequence: TGTGCCAGCAACGGACAGGGATTAGATACGCAGTATTTT. Residues: CASNGQGLDTQYF.

CDR3 DNA sequence: TGTGCCACCAGTGATTCCGGGACAGGGTTTGCAGATACGCAGTATTTT. It codes for CATSDSGTGFADTQYF. The rearrangement uses TRBV24-1 and TRBJ2-3; 9 nucleotides line up with TRBD1. This CDR3 comprises 16 residues. V shed 2 bases, J shed 4 bases, and the junction held 6 bases outside the gene matches. Per germline, CDR1 KGHDR and CDR2 SFDVKD.

The rearrangement joins TRBV19 to TRBJ1-1; D call uncertain. The ends were cut back, 4 bases at V and 0 bases at J, with 12 bases in the middle. Germline V lookup: CDR1 LNHDA, CDR2 SQIVND (reference sequence). The CDR3 covers 15 residues. DNA of the CDR3: TGTGCCAGTAGTACGGCGGGGTCGGTGAACACTGAAGCTTTCTTT. Amino acids: CASSTAGSVNTEAFF.

The chain recombines TRBV5-5 with TRBJ2-1, with 7 bases identical to TRBD2. This CDR3 is built from 16 residues. Trimming cost V 2 bases and J 4 bases; bases outside gene matches: 9. Germline lookup yields CDR1 SGHKS and CDR2 YYEKEE (reference sequence). The CDR3: CASSFRPSGDYNEQFF. The CDR3 nucleotides read TGTGCCAGCAGCTTTCGCCCTAGCGGCGATTACAATGAGCAGTTCTTC.

The rearrangement links TRBV20-1 to TRBJ2-3; D is uncertain. CDR3 size: 11 residues. Germline loops: CDR1 DFQATT, CDR2 SNEGSKA (reference sequence). V was trimmed by 5 bases and J by 2 bases, leaving 5 bases between them. The CDR3 region has the DNA TGCAGTGCTGAGAACACAGATACGCAGTATTTT. It specifies CSAENTDTQYF.

CDR3 DNA: TGCGCCAGCAGCTTGGCCTCAGGGCCCAATCAGCCCCAGCATTTT. Its protein is CASSLASGPNQPQHF. The chain links TRBV5-1 to TRBJ1-5; a possible D gene is TRBD1 (5 bases). Germline V gene data show CDR1 as SGHRS and CDR2 as YFSETQ. The CDR3 extends over 15 amino acids. Between the trimmed V and J ends, which lost 0 bases and 3 bases, there was a span of 10 bases.

The chain employs TRBV3-1 (or the pseudogene TRBV3-2) and TRBJ1-2; D gene ambiguous. The CDR3 length is 11 residues. The germline gives CDR1 LGHDT, CDR2 YNNKEL (reference sequence). With 3 bases removed from V and 5 bases from J, the gap between germline ends came to 4 bases. CDR3 region: CASSQRYGYTF. The CDR3 DNA sequence: TGTGCCAGCAGCCAGCGGTATGGCTACACCTTC.

The V gene is TRBV5-5, the J gene TRBJ2-7; D unclear. Trimming took 1 base from V and 5 from J, leaving 10 bases between them. CDR1 and CDR2 (germline): SGHKS, YYEKEE (reference sequence). The CDR3 loop spans 13 amino acids. CDR3 amino acids: CASSLIPRDEQYV. The CDR3 DNA sequence: TGTGCCAGCAGCTTGATCCCCCGAGACGAGCAGTACGTC.

The chain employs TRBV5-1 and TRBJ1-4; unclear D gene. CDR1 and CDR2 from the germline V gene are SGHRS and YFSETQ. This CDR3 comprises 14 residues. Trimming removed 5 bases from V and 4 bases from J, with 12 bases in between. The DNA of the CDR3 is TGCGCCAGCAGGAGGGCAGCATTTAATGAAAAACTGTTTTTT. Translating it yields CASRRAAFNEKLFF.

This clone occurred once. The rearrangement uses TRBV5-1 and TRBJ2-5; a possible D gene is TRBD1 (6 bases). There are 15 residues in the CDR3. In germline, CDR1 is SGHRS, CDR2 YFSETQ. The V end lost 7 bases, the J end lost 6 bases, and 22 bases lay between the germline ends. The CDR3 sequence is CASEQGATSGKTQYF. Written as DNA, the CDR3 is TGCGCCAGCGAACAGGGAGCTACCTCAGGAAAGACCCAGTACTTC.

This clone has a handful of counts. The rearrangement links TRBV20-1 to TRBJ1-1, with no clear D. The V gene's germline CDR1 is DFQATT and CDR2 SNEGSKA (reference sequence). This CDR3 region has 16 residues. Trimming cost V 3 bases and J 4 bases, with 21 bases left between them. The CDR3 sequence: CSASSDYHFSGTEAFF. CDR3 in DNA: TGCAGTGCTAGTAGCGATTACCATTTCTCGGGCACTGAAGCTTTCTTT.

The V call is TRBV3-1 (or the pseudogene TRBV3-2), the J call TRBJ1-3; the match to TRBD1 covers 9 bases. The CDR3 length is 16 residues. The trim removed 4 bases at V and 4 bases at J, leaving 8 bases unmatched. The germline V gene encodes CDR1 LGHDT and CDR2 YNNKEL (reference sequence). The CDR3 spells CASSRMTGGAGNTIYF. The CDR3 DNA sequence: TGTGCCAGCAGCCGCATGACAGGGGGTGCCGGAAACACCATATATTTT.

V gene TRBV5-6 combines with J gene TRBJ1-4; a weak D match, TRBD1 (6 bases). Between the trimmed V and J ends, which lost 4 bases and 4 bases, there was a span of 8 bases. The CDR3 is made up of 13 amino acids. The germline CDR1 and CDR2 sequences are SGHDT and YYEEEE. The CDR3, as DNA: TGTGCCAGCAGCCCGGACAGTAATGAAAAACTGTTTTTT. It is translated as CASSPDSNEKLFF.

CDR3 nucleotides: TGTGCCAGTAGTCCGATAGACACCTCCTACGAGCAGTACTTC. Translated: CASSPIDTSYEQYF. V and J are TRBV19 and TRBJ2-7; D not certain. The V gene's germline CDR1 is LNHDA and CDR2 SQIVND (reference sequence). V was trimmed by 5 bases and J by 0 bases, leaving 11 bases between them. This CDR3 is built from 14 residues.

The chain carries TRBV5-1 and TRBJ2-7, with D possibly TRBD2 on 5 matching bases. Trimming pared 2 bases from V and 2 bases from J, leaving 8 bases between. The CDR3 spans 13 residues. The germline V gene has CDR1 SGHRS and CDR2 YFSETQ. The CDR3 protein is CASSFDGAYEQYF. In nucleotides, the CDR3 is TGCGCCAGCAGCTTCGACGGGGCCTACGAGCAGTACTTC.

CDR3 DNA sequence: TGTGCCAGCAGTTTAATTGGACAGGGAAATAATTCACCCCTCCACTTT. Its protein product is CASSLIGQGNNSPLHF. The chain employs TRBV27 and TRBJ1-6; 8 nucleotides line up with TRBD1. Germline values: CDR1 MNHEY, CDR2 SMNVEV (reference sequence). The CDR3 runs to 16 residues. Trimming took 2 bases from V and 5 from J; bases not matched to a gene: 5.

The chain has TRBV13 and TRBJ1-3; the match to TRBD1 covers 9 bases. This CDR3 has 17 amino acids. Germline lookup yields CDR1 PRHDT and CDR2 FYEKMQ (reference sequence). V shed 0 bases, J shed 2 bases, and the junction held 5 bases outside the gene matches. DNA for the CDR3: TGTGCCAGCAGCTTAGGTCGCCGGACAGGGGCTGGAAACACCATATATTTT. Protein sequence: CASSLGRRTGAGNTIYF.

The chain links TRBV9 to TRBJ2-7; 9 bases map to TRBD1. The V segment lost 2 bases and the J segment 4 bases; nucleotides outside the gene matches: 7. The CDR3 contains 15 residues. CDR1 is SGDLS, CDR2 YYNGEE, per germline. The CDR3 spells CASSVGGQGGYEQYF. The CDR3 DNA follows: TGTGCCAGCAGCGTCGGGGGACAGGGCGGGTACGAGCAGTACTTC.

The chain joins TRBV6-1 to TRBJ1-2; 11 bases align to TRBD1. Germline-derived CDR1 and CDR2 are MNHNS and SASEGT. After removal of 0 bases from V and 5 bases from J, the junction contained 5 bases not matched to a gene. The CDR3 covers 16 residues. CDR3 nucleotide sequence: TGTGCCAGCAGTGAAGCTTGGGGACAGGGGGTATATGGCTACACCTTC. This gives the protein CASSEAWGQGVYGYTF.

This clone was detected only a few times. The rearrangement uses TRBV7-2 and TRBJ1-5; 7 positions agree with TRBD1. Losses at the gene ends were 5 bases for V and 4 bases for J; bases not matched to a gene: 8. Germline V CDR1 and CDR2: SGHTA, FQGNSA. The CDR3 sequence is 15 residues long. In DNA form, the CDR3 reads TGTGCCAGCAGCCCGGGACAGCTACCGAATCAGCCCCAGCATTTT. This codes for CASSPGQLPNQPQHF.

The chain joins TRBV10-3 to TRBJ1-1; D unresolved. Germline V lookup: CDR1 ENHRY, CDR2 SYGVKD. Trimming pared 10 bases from V and 3 bases from J, leaving 15 bases between. The CDR3 loop spans 13 amino acids. CDR3 in DNA: TGTGCCACTTGTATAATGGAGTACACTGAAGCTTTCTTT. Protein product: CATCIMEYTEAFF.

J is TRBJ2-1 and V is TRBV30; 9 bases align to TRBD2. The CDR3 is made up of 15 amino acids. Per the germline V gene, CDR1 is GTSNPN and CDR2 is SVGIG (reference sequence). Trimming took 0 bases from V and 7 from J; bases not matched to a gene: 7. CDR3: CAWSVRRGGRNEQFF. The DNA of the CDR3 is TGTGCCTGGAGTGTACGGCGGGGGGGCCGTAATGAGCAGTTCTTC.

This chain links TRBV2 with TRBJ2-7; 8 nucleotides line up with TRBD1. Germline CDR1 SNHLY, CDR2 FYNNEI. With V trimmed by 5 bases and J by 5 bases, 8 bases remained unmatched. The length of the CDR3 is 14 residues. CDR3 DNA sequence: TGTGCCAGCAGTCTCTCTGGACAGGGAAACGAGCAGTACTTC. This codes for CASSLSGQGNEQYF.

The chain links TRBV7-8 to TRBJ2-7; the match to TRBD1 covers 10 bases. The CDR3 runs to 13 residues. Germline CDR1 is SGHVS and CDR2 is FQNEAQ. Germline trimming cut 5 bases from V and 6 bases from J; bases unmatched to any gene: 4. In DNA form, the CDR3 reads TGTGCCAGCAGCGCGGACAGGGGGGCCGAGCAGTACGTC. Translation: CASSADRGAEQYV.

The chain joins TRBV6-5 to TRBJ2-3, with a weak D call TRBD2 (7 bases). The CDR3 has 15 residues. V lost 5 bases, J lost 7 bases, and 19 bases lay in between. Germline-derived CDR1 and CDR2 are MNHEY and SVGAGI. In DNA, the CDR3 is TGTGCCAGCAGTCCCGGGGGGCCCCGATCGAATACGCAGTATTTT. It is translated as CASSPGGPRSNTQYF.

This chain links TRBV15 with TRBJ2-2; 9 nucleotides align to TRBD2. J lost 0 bases, V lost 5 bases, and 1 base had no gene match. Germline assignment: CDR1 LNHNV and CDR2 YYDKDF (reference sequence). This CDR3 spans 15 amino acids. CDR3 in amino acids: CATSGGGANTGELFF. In nucleotides, the CDR3 is TGTGCCACCAGCGGCGGGGGGGCGAACACCGGGGAGCTGTTTTTT.

The DNA of the CDR3 is TGTGCCTGGTGCAGGGTTACTGAAGCTTTCTTT. Translated, it gives CAWCRVTEAFF. V is TRBV30 and J is TRBJ1-1, with a possible D match to TRBD1 (5 bases). The CDR3 is 11 amino acids. Germline V gene sequence: CDR1 GTSNPN, CDR2 SVGIG (reference sequence). The V gene lost 5 bases and the J gene lost 5 bases, with 9 bases spanning the gap. The whole variable domain, filled in from reference TRBV30 and TRBJ1-1, reads SQTIHQWPATLVQPVGSPLSLECTVEGTSNPNLYWYRQAAGRGLQLLFYSVGIGQISSEVPQNLSASRPQDRQFILSSKKLLLSDSGFYLCAWCRVTEAFFGQGTRLTVV.